The clone carrying this T cell receptor beta chain was recorded once. Its matching antigen is unknown. The data were taken from a study of shared clonotypes between healthy human individuals. Study-level results: Clonotype sharing across several donors was observed for 4% to 6.5% of naive CD4 clonotypes. Represented genetic and exposure-history diversity was restricted by having few donors. On the whole, naive subsets had larger estimated richness than memory subsets had. Sequencing depth was expected to influence donor clonotype sharing.

Generated by immunoSEQ multiplex PCR, the TCRdb table keeps only in-frame clones and is missing some. The sample has more than 1,200,000 clones, roughly 98.5% seen once. Germline loops: CDR1 KGHSH, CDR2 LQKENI. This CDR3 has 14 amino acids. V lost 4 bases and J lost 2, with 12 bases in between. Sequenced input: naive CD4+ T cells sorted from blood. Subset: CD45RA+ positively selected. This clonotype originated in a man aged 25-45 years in good health. The V and J genes are TRBV18 and TRBJ2-7; the D call may be TRBD1 or TRBD2 (6 bases each). The CDR3 spells CASSRAGGTYEQYF. In DNA, the CDR3 is TGTGCCAGCTCACGAGCCGGGGGCACCTACGAGCAGTACTTC.